The 20 T cell receptor beta chains presented below share a single source sample, sequenced in a study of T cells in Graves' hyperthyroidism and ophthalmopathy. Amplified TCR beta CDR3 regions came from RNA transcripts. RT-PCR in the first round (using the HTBI primer set) targeted the TCR CDR3. TCRdb ran MiXCR on the multiplex PCR reads and lists one entry per CDR3 protein. The sample yields some 560,000 distinct CDR3 sequences, 13% to 15% seen once. Sample: blood. The origin of the receptors is a woman aged 40 to 49 with Graves' hyperthyroidism.

The chain uses TRBV12-3 or TRBV12-4 and TRBJ2-1; the match to TRBD2 covers 7 bases. V trimming: 1 base; J trimming: 2 bases; junction bases outside the gene matches: 8. CDR3 size: 17 residues. The CDR3 DNA sequence: TGTGCCAGCAGTTTAGGTGAGCGGGGTCCGGCCTACAATGAGCAGTTCTTC. It codes for CASSLGERGPAYNEQFF.

Of note for this clonotype: This may stem from a read error, because a much larger clone lies one nucleotide away. The CDR3 loop reads CASSQVMGLARRGEQYF. The DNA of the CDR3 is TGTGCCAGCAGCCAAGTGATGGGACTAGCGAGAAGGGGTGAGCAGTACTTC. V usage is TRBV14 and J usage is TRBJ2-7; 10 bases align to TRBD2. CDR3 length: 17 amino acids. Looked up from germline, CDR1 is SGHDN and CDR2 is FVKESK. Germline trimming cut 1 base from V and 7 bases from J; bases unmatched to any gene: 13.

This clonotype showed up many times. The chain has TRBV20-1 and TRBJ1-1; unclear D gene. The germline gives CDR1 DFQATT, CDR2 SNEGSKA (reference sequence). V shed 6 bases and J shed 1 base, with 15 bases lying between them. CDR3 length: 14 residues. The CDR3 DNA follows: TGCAGTGCCTACATAAGGACGGGGAACACTGAAGCTTTCTTT. Protein product: CSAYIRTGNTEAFF.

This chain connects TRBV30 to TRBJ2-7, with 8 bases that match TRBD2. From germline, CDR1 is GTSNPN and CDR2 SVGIG (reference sequence). This CDR3 is built from 12 residues. The ends lost 4 bases at V and 7 bases at J; junction bases unmatched: 6. CDR3 region: CAWTGGPGEQYF. Here the CDR3 DNA reads TGTGCCTGGACGGGGGGGCCGGGGGAGCAGTACTTC. Using reference TRBV30 and TRBJ2-7 for the parts outside the CDR3, the full variable domain is SQTIHQWPATLVQPVGSPLSLECTVEGTSNPNLYWYRQAAGRGLQLLFYSVGIGQISSEVPQNLSASRPQDRQFILSSKKLLLSDSGFYLCAWTGGPGEQYFGPGTRLTVT.

This sequence joins TRBV19 and TRBJ2-5; 14 nucleotides line up with TRBD2. The V segment lost 6 bases and the J segment 4 bases; nucleotides outside the gene matches: 1. This CDR3 comprises 14 residues. Germline V gene data show CDR1 as LNHDA and CDR2 as SQIVND (reference sequence). CDR3 bases: TGTGCCAGTAGGGGGACTAGCGGGAGAGAGACCCAGTACTTC. Translating it yields CASRGTSGRETQYF.

This clonotype occurred a few times. Possible read error: a much larger clone is one base away. The chain has TRBV30 and TRBJ2-1; weak D call: TRBD1 (6 bases). The CDR3 is 13 residues long. Germline V gene lookup returns CDR1 GTSNPN and CDR2 SVGIG (reference sequence). CDR3 sequence: CARSKGTHNEQFF. Here the CDR3 DNA reads TGTGCCCGGAGTAAAGGGACACACAATGAGCAGTTCTTC.

This clonotype appeared many times. The rearrangement links TRBV12-5 to TRBJ2-1, with TRBD2 identical over 11 bases. CDR1 and CDR2 (germline): LGHNT, FRNRAP. This CDR3 comprises 20 residues. V lost 0 bases to trimming and J lost 0 bases; unmatched junction nucleotides: 10. DNA of the CDR3: TGTGCTAGTGGTTTGGTTGGGGGGACTAGCGGTTATAGCTCCTACAATGAGCAGTTCTTC. Encoded protein: CASGLVGGTSGYSSYNEQFF.

This clonotype was recorded many times. This chain connects TRBV5-1 to TRBJ2-5; D uncertain. Germline CDR1 is SGHRS and CDR2 is YFSETQ. This CDR3 comprises 15 residues. With 7 bases removed from V and 1 base from J, the gap between germline ends came to 17 bases. CDR3 in amino acids: CASALFSSTQETQYF. The CDR3 DNA reads as TGCGCCAGCGCACTCTTCAGCTCAACCCAAGAGACCCAGTACTTC.

There are a few counts of this clonotype. The gene calls are TRBV28 and TRBJ2-5, with D perhaps TRBD1 or TRBD2 (5 bases each). The germline gives CDR1 MDHEN, CDR2 SYDVKM. The V end lost 6 bases, the J end lost 1 base, and 15 bases lay between the germline ends. The CDR3 is 15 amino acids. The CDR3 loop is CASRTYSGTQETQYF. Here the CDR3 DNA reads TGTGCCAGCAGAACCTATTCCGGGACCCAAGAGACCCAGTACTTC.

This clonotype was detected ten times or more. The V gene is TRBV12-3 or TRBV12-4, the J gene TRBJ1-1; 7 bases line up with TRBD1. Trimming cost V 6 bases and J 6 bases; bases outside gene matches: 7. CDR3 length: 13 residues. This chain's CDR3 is CASSTQGGAEAFF. In DNA form, the CDR3 reads TGTGCCAGCAGCACCCAGGGGGGGGCTGAAGCTTTCTTT.

Ten or more counts support this clonotype. The chain couples TRBV28 to TRBJ2-5, with 7 nucleotides matching TRBD1. The germline V gene encodes CDR1 MDHEN and CDR2 SYDVKM. J lost 5 bases, V lost 2 bases, and 11 bases had no gene match. This CDR3 is 16 amino acids long. The CDR3 DNA reads as TGTGCCAGCAGTTTAGGGTCAGGGGGTGGTCGGGAGACCCAGTACTTC. This codes for CASSLGSGGGRETQYF.

This clonotype was found many times. The V gene is TRBV28, the J gene TRBJ2-7; a possible D gene is TRBD1 (6 bases). V was clipped by 4 bases and J by 5 bases, with 21 bases between them. The CDR3 spans 16 residues. Per the germline V gene, CDR1 is MDHEN and CDR2 is SYDVKM. The CDR3 DNA follows: TGTGCCAGCAGTTCGACCCCCTCGGGACACCACGACGAGCAGTACTTC. Residues: CASSSTPSGHHDEQYF.

This clonotype was seen a handful of times. CDR3 sequence: CATSDLEPKSTGELFF. For the CDR3, the DNA is TGTGCCACCAGTGATTTGGAACCCAAGTCCACCGGGGAGCTGTTTTTT. The rearrangement links TRBV24-1 to TRBJ2-2; D is uncertain. Trimming cost V 0 bases and J 4 bases, with 11 bases left between them. The CDR3 spans 16 residues. Germline CDR1 reads KGHDR; CDR2 reads SFDVKD.

This clonotype has at least ten counts. The chain joins TRBV7-2 to TRBJ2-5; D is undetermined. The CDR3 sequence is 14 residues long. Per germline, CDR1 SGHTA and CDR2 FQGNSA. The V end was cut by 3 bases, the J end by 2 bases, with 10 bases between. The CDR3 loop reads CASSFYGIQETQYF. The CDR3 region has the DNA TGTGCCAGCAGCTTTTACGGAATTCAAGAGACCCAGTACTTC.

This clonotype occurred many times. The chain links TRBV27 to TRBJ2-3; 10 bases align to TRBD2. The V gene end was trimmed by 6 bases and the J gene end by 3 bases; junction bases not matched to a gene: 12. CDR1 and CDR2 (germline): MNHEY, SMNVEV (reference sequence). This CDR3 has 17 residues. CDR3 DNA: TGTGCCAGCAGACCCCGCCCTAGCGGGAGAAGTACAGATACGCAGTATTTT. Its protein product is CASRPRPSGRSTDTQYF.

This clonotype was recorded at least ten times. V gene TRBV2 combines with J gene TRBJ1-2; maybe TRBD1 (6 bases). CDR3 length: 15 amino acids. The germline V gene has CDR1 SNHLY and CDR2 FYNNEI. The germline V and J ends were trimmed by 6 bases and 5 bases, with 19 bases remaining between them. DNA for the CDR3: TGTGCCAGCAGAAACAGGGATTCCCAGGAGTATGGCTACACCTTC. Its translation is CASRNRDSQEYGYTF. The full variable domain, rest sourced from reference TRBV2 and TRBJ1-2, is EPEVTQTPSHQVTQMGQEVILRCVPISNHLYFYWYRQILGQKVEFLVSFYNNEISEKSEIFDDQFSVERPDGSNFTLKIRSTKLEDSAMYFCASRNRDSQEYGYTFGSGTRLTVV.

In its sample, this clonotype was seen a few times. This chain joins TRBV15 and TRBJ2-7; D is possibly TRBD2 (5 bases). Germline loops: CDR1 LNHNV, CDR2 YYDKDF (reference sequence). V was cut by 0 bases and J by 5 bases, with 17 bases left in between. CDR3 length: 16 residues. CDR3 in DNA: TGTGCCACCAGCAGAGATCCCGCGACTATTGAGGACGAGCAGTACTTC. Its translation is CATSRDPATIEDEQYF.

The J gene is TRBJ1-5, the V gene TRBV19, with D tentatively TRBD1 (6 bases). Per germline, CDR1 LNHDA and CDR2 SQIVND (reference sequence). Trimming took off 4 bases at V and 2 bases at J, with 12 bases between the two ends. The CDR3 has 15 residues. CDR3 coding DNA: TGTGCCAGTAGTACGACAGGCTTGGGCAATCAGCCCCAGCATTTT. Its translation is CASSTTGLGNQPQHF.

This clonotype was detected many times. V and J are TRBV12-3 or TRBV12-4 and TRBJ1-4; 7 nucleotides agree with TRBD1. Germline trimming cut 4 bases from V and 5 bases from J; bases unmatched to any gene: 4. The CDR3 contains 14 residues. Here the CDR3 DNA reads TGTGCCAGCAGTTCGACAGGGTCGAATGAAAAACTGTTTTTT. Translated, it gives CASSSTGSNEKLFF.

The chain couples TRBV29-1 to TRBJ2-4, with a weak D call TRBD2 (5 bases). Trimming removed 4 bases from V and 4 bases from J, with 11 bases in between. The CDR3 spans 13 residues. CDR1 is SQVTM and CDR2 is ANQGSEA in the germline V gene. The CDR3 loop is CSVVEGLKNIQYF. The CDR3 DNA sequence: TGCAGCGTTGTTGAGGGTTTGAAAAACATTCAGTACTTC. Filled out from reference TRBV29-1 and TRBJ2-4, the complete variable domain reads SAVISQKPSRDICQRGTSLTIQCQVDSQVTMMFWYRQQPGQSLTLIATANQGSEATYESGFVIDKFPISRPNLTFSTLTVSNMSPEDSSIYLCSVVEGLKNIQYFGAGTRLSVL.